The 32 T cell receptor beta chains listed next were all sequenced from one sample in a study of naive and memory T cell subsets. An equimolar mix of two oligonucleotides served as the beta constant-region primer for TRBC1 and TRBC2. Nested alpha and beta constant-region primers with the SP2 primer drove four PCR rounds on ligated cDNA. TCRdb reprocessed the UMI-ligation and nested PCR reads with MiXCR, giving one entry per CDR3 protein. The profile shows 130,000 to 150,000 distinct CDR3 sequences, over 20% of them singletons. These TCRs' antigens remain unknown. Study-level findings and limits: Especially in CD8 cells, naive repertoires contained a few larger clonotypes, possibly CD45RA-re-expressing memory cells.

Source material: naive CD4+ T cells from blood. The source of these receptors is a human donor in good health.

CDR3 sequence (DNA): TGTGCCAGCAGGACGTCGACCATTGAGCACATCTCTGGAAACACCATATATTTT. Encoded protein: CASRTSTIEHISGNTIYF. This rearrangement joins TRBV6-5 to TRBJ1-3; D is unresolved. The germline gives CDR1 MNHEY, CDR2 SVGAGI. The CDR3 extends over 18 amino acids. Trimming took off 6 bases at V and 0 bases at J, with 21 bases between the two ends.

The CDR3 reads CASSEAPRDIWSPTDTQYF. CDR3 nucleotide sequence: TGTGCCAGCAGTGAAGCTCCCCGGGACATCTGGTCCCCCACAGATACGCAGTATTTT. This chain connects TRBV2 to TRBJ2-3; weak D call: TRBD1 (6 bases). Trimming pared 0 bases from V and 2 bases from J, leaving 21 bases between. Per germline, CDR1 SNHLY and CDR2 FYNNEI. The CDR3 totals 19 residues.

This clonotype was recorded a few times. The chain couples TRBV6-5 to TRBJ2-1; 9 nucleotides agree with TRBD1. The CDR3 is made up of 16 amino acids. In germline, CDR1 is MNHEY, CDR2 SVGAGI. The V segment lost 2 bases and the J segment 7 bases; nucleotides outside the gene matches: 9. This CDR3 reads CASSYTGTGSGNEQFF. For the CDR3, the DNA is TGTGCCAGCAGTTACACCGGGACAGGGTCGGGTAATGAGCAGTTCTTC.

A few counts support this clonotype. The chain joins TRBV4-2 to TRBJ2-1; 10 positions agree with TRBD2. Germline V gene lookup returns CDR1 LGHNA and CDR2 YNFKEQ. V lost 3 bases and J lost 10; bases outside the gene matches: 3. The CDR3 spans 13 residues. The CDR3 here is CASSQLLAGEQFF. DNA of the CDR3: TGTGCCAGCAGCCAGTTACTAGCGGGAGAGCAGTTCTTC.

J is TRBJ1-2 and V is TRBV30; 9 bases align to TRBD1. Losses at the gene ends were 8 bases for V and 4 bases for J; bases not matched to a gene: 11. This CDR3 contains 14 residues. Germline-derived CDR1 and CDR2 are GTSNPN and SVGIG (reference sequence). CDR3 protein: CAGRGTGMGYGYTF. CDR3 in DNA: TGTGCCGGCAGGGGGACAGGGATGGGCTATGGCTACACCTTC. The full variable domain, its missing parts supplied by reference TRBV30 and TRBJ1-2, is SQTIHQWPATLVQPVGSPLSLECTVEGTSNPNLYWYRQAAGRGLQLLFYSVGIGQISSEVPQNLSASRPQDRQFILSSKKLLLSDSGFYLCAGRGTGMGYGYTFGSGTRLTVV.

This chain connects TRBV12-3 or TRBV12-4 to TRBJ2-4; TRBD2 matches at 7 bases. The junction had 11 bases not matched to a gene; V was cut back by 3 bases and J by 9 bases. This CDR3 spans 15 amino acids. CDR3 bases: TGTGCCAGCAGTTTCAGTGGGCAGGGAGGGGTCATTCAGTACTTC. Its protein is CASSFSGQGGVIQYF.

The chain has TRBV7-2 and TRBJ2-2, with 11 bases that match TRBD2. CDR1 is SGHTA and CDR2 is FQGNSA in the germline V gene. The junction had 9 bases not matched to a gene; V was cut back by 3 bases and J by 0 bases. There are 19 residues in the CDR3. The CDR3 reads CASSFVRLAGIANTGELFF. The CDR3 bases are TGTGCCAGCAGCTTTGTAAGACTAGCGGGAATCGCGAACACCGGGGAGCTGTTTTTT. Filled out from reference TRBV7-2 and TRBJ2-2, the complete variable domain reads GAGVSQSPSNKVTEKGKDVELRCDPISGHTALYWYRQSLGQGLEFLIYFQGNSAPDKSGLPSDRFSAERTGGSVSTLTIQRTQQEDSAVYLCASSFVRLAGIANTGELFFGEGSRLTVL.

This clonotype was counted between two and nine times. The chain carries TRBV7-9 and TRBJ2-7, with 10 bases matching TRBD1. Germline V gene data show CDR1 as SEHNR and CDR2 as FQNEAQ (reference sequence). The CDR3 loop spans 18 amino acids. The trim removed 7 bases at V and 3 bases at J, leaving 18 bases unmatched. The CDR3 region is CASTQTPRGTGVNYEQYF. In DNA form, the CDR3 reads TGTGCCAGCACCCAAACCCCCAGAGGGACAGGGGTTAACTACGAGCAGTACTTC.

The genes are TRBV18 and TRBJ2-7; TRBD1 matches 9 bases. Germline V gene data show CDR1 as KGHSH and CDR2 as LQKENI. V trimming: 6 bases; J trimming: 12 bases; junction bases outside the gene matches: 12. This CDR3 is built from 13 residues. CDR3 protein: CASSLTGGMSPYF. The CDR3 DNA follows: TGTGCCAGCTCTCTCACAGGGGGCATGAGTCCGTACTTC.

This clonotype has more than one count but fewer than ten. The genes are TRBV7-6 and TRBJ2-1, with a tentative D call TRBD2 (5 bases). The CDR3 sequence is 15 residues long. Germline V lookup: CDR1 SGHVS, CDR2 FNYEAQ. Trimming cost V 3 bases and J 5 bases, with 14 bases left between them. CDR3 region: CASSFVLGRDNEQFF. DNA for the CDR3: TGTGCCAGCAGCTTCGTCCTTGGGCGGGACAATGAGCAGTTCTTC.

This chain links TRBV7-6 with TRBJ2-7; 10 bases agree with TRBD2. The V and J ends lost 6 bases and 1 base, in that order; junction bases with no gene match: 9. Germline assignment: CDR1 SGHVS and CDR2 FNYEAQ. This CDR3 spans 16 amino acids. The CDR3 loop reads CASSQGAGGPSYEQYF. As DNA, the CDR3 is TGTGCCAGCAGTCAAGGAGCGGGAGGGCCGTCCTACGAGCAGTACTTC.

This rearrangement joins TRBV2 to TRBJ1-5; D gene ambiguous. CDR1 SNHLY and CDR2 FYNNEI come from the germline V gene. V gave up 8 bases and J gave up 7 bases, with 6 bases separating them. The CDR3 totals 10 residues. Here the CDR3 reads CASGVQPQHF. In DNA form, the CDR3 reads TGTGCCAGCGGGGTACAGCCCCAGCATTTT.

V and J are TRBV11-2 and TRBJ2-1; 8 bases agree with TRBD1. Germline CDR1 and CDR2: SGHAT and FQNNGV. The CDR3 has 15 amino acids. V dropped 4 bases and J dropped 2; count of bases not matched to a gene: 4. This CDR3 is CASSYGQGAYNEQFF. The CDR3 region has the DNA TGTGCCAGCAGCTACGGACAGGGCGCCTACAATGAGCAGTTCTTC.

The chain is built from TRBV12-3 or TRBV12-4 and TRBJ2-5, with unresolved D. This CDR3 has 14 residues. Trimming pared 2 bases from V and 1 base from J, leaving 8 bases between. The CDR3 reads CASSLSQIQETQYF. In DNA, the CDR3 is TGTGCCAGCAGTTTAAGTCAGATCCAAGAGACCCAGTACTTC.

This chain's CDR3 is CASSRTVNTEAFF. As DNA, the CDR3 is TGTGCCAGCAGCAGGACAGTGAACACTGAAGCTTTCTTT. This rearrangement joins TRBV7-9 to TRBJ1-1; the D gene is possibly TRBD1 (6 bases). The germline gives CDR1 SEHNR, CDR2 FQNEAQ (reference sequence). Between the trimmed V and J ends, which lost 5 bases and 0 bases, there was a span of 7 bases. The length of the CDR3 is 13 residues.

This clonotype was seen a few times. CDR3 sequence: CATSGQGAGANVLTF. Written as DNA, the CDR3 is TGTGCCACCAGTGGTCAGGGGGCTGGGGCCAACGTCCTGACTTTC. The chain joins TRBV24-1 to TRBJ2-6; 7 bases align to TRBD1. J lost 2 bases, V lost 5 bases, and 2 bases had no gene match. Germline values: CDR1 KGHDR, CDR2 SFDVKD. This CDR3 has 15 residues.

For this clonotype: A much larger clone lies one base from this, so it may be a read error. V gene TRBV11-2 combines with J gene TRBJ2-6, with 10 bases aligning to TRBD2. Germline values: CDR1 SGHAT, CDR2 FQNNGV. The CDR3 has 18 amino acids. V dropped 9 bases and J dropped 1; count of bases not matched to a gene: 12. The CDR3 protein is CARSQAGGIPSGANVLTF. In nucleotides, the CDR3 is TGTGCCAGGAGCCAAGCGGGAGGGATCCCTTCTGGGGCCAACGTCCTGACTTTC.

This clonotype was detected a few times. The chain combines TRBV6-1 with TRBJ2-7; 9 bases match TRBD1. Per the germline V gene, CDR1 is MNHNS and CDR2 is SASEGT. Trimming at V came to 7 bases and at J to 4 bases, leaving 11 bases not matched to a gene. The CDR3 runs to 15 residues. The CDR3, as DNA: TGTGCCAGCACCGTGGGACAGGGTAGTACTTACGAGCAGTACTTC. It codes for CASTVGQGSTYEQYF.

This clonotype was observed a handful of times. The chain has TRBV5-1 and TRBJ1-1; 9 bases map to TRBD1. With 5 bases clipped from V and 3 bases from J, the junction kept 14 bases outside the gene matches. CDR1 and CDR2 (germline): SGHRS, YFSETQ. There are 17 residues in the CDR3. The CDR3 DNA reads TGCGCCAGCAGTTTAGACAGGGGGTTGTTCTCGGACACTGAAGCTTTCTTT. Its protein is CASSLDRGLFSDTEAFF.

This chain links TRBV3-1 with TRBJ2-3; D possibly corresponds to TRBD1 (6 bases). V lost 4 bases and J lost 6, with 11 bases in between. Germline CDR1 LGHDT, CDR2 YNNKEL (reference sequence). There are 13 residues in the CDR3. The CDR3 bases are TGTGCCAGCAGCCCGTACAGGGCTGATACGCAGTATTTT. This encodes CASSPYRADTQYF.

The chain employs TRBV12-3 or TRBV12-4 and TRBJ2-7; 9 positions agree with TRBD2. The CDR3 runs 16 residues. V shed 0 bases, J shed 2 bases, and the junction held 5 bases outside the gene matches. This chain's CDR3 is CASSLALGGRAYEQYF. Written as DNA, the CDR3 is TGTGCCAGCAGTTTAGCGTTGGGCGGGAGGGCCTACGAGCAGTACTTC.

This CDR3 reads CASRWGITDTQYF. The CDR3 nucleotides are TGTGCCAGCAGATGGGGGATCACAGATACGCAGTATTTT. The chain carries TRBV2 and TRBJ2-3; D may be TRBD1 or TRBD2 (5 bases each). CDR1 SNHLY and CDR2 FYNNEI come from the germline V gene. V was clipped by 6 bases and J by 2 bases, with 9 bases between them. The CDR3 is made up of 13 amino acids.

This clonotype was counted between two and nine times. The chain uses TRBV11-2 and TRBJ1-1; perhaps TRBD1 as D (5 bases). CDR1 is SGHAT, CDR2 FQNNGV, per germline. This CDR3 has 13 residues. Between the trimmed V and J ends, which lost 1 base and 11 bases, there was a span of 14 bases. CDR3 loop: CASSLGSKRGAFF. As DNA, the CDR3 is TGTGCCAGCAGCTTAGGCAGCAAACGGGGGGCTTTCTTT.

The chain carries TRBV11-2 and TRBJ2-1; D might be TRBD1 or TRBD2, each matching 6 bases. The V end lost 4 bases, the J end lost 8 bases, and 12 bases lay between the germline ends. CDR1 and CDR2 (germline): SGHAT, FQNNGV. The CDR3 is made up of 13 amino acids. The CDR3 is CASSSTGRYEQFF. The CDR3 region has the DNA TGTGCCAGCAGCTCAACAGGGAGGTATGAGCAGTTCTTC.

In this sample, this clonotype turned up a few times. The J gene is TRBJ2-5, the V gene TRBV9; 11 bases line up with TRBD2. CDR1 and CDR2 from the germline V gene are SGDLS and YYNGEE. The CDR3 sequence is 16 residues long. V dropped 2 bases and J dropped 5; count of bases not matched to a gene: 8. This CDR3 reads CASSVGALAGVETQYF. CDR3 bases: TGTGCCAGCAGCGTGGGGGCACTAGCGGGAGTCGAGACCCAGTACTTC.

The sample holds a few counts of this clonotype. V usage is TRBV4-1 and J usage is TRBJ2-7; 7 nucleotides align to TRBD1. With 4 bases clipped from V and 4 bases from J, the junction kept 7 bases outside the gene matches. CDR3 size: 14 residues. CDR1 is MGHRA, CDR2 YSYEKL, per germline. This chain's CDR3 is CASSPRTGTYEQYF. The CDR3 nucleotides are TGCGCCAGCAGCCCCCGGACAGGAACATACGAGCAGTACTTC.

This clonotype was seen more than once but under ten times. The J gene is TRBJ2-4, the V gene TRBV5-6; D uncertain. The CDR3 runs to 15 residues. Trimming removed 0 bases from V and 5 bases from J, with 12 bases in between. Germline CDR1 reads SGHDT; CDR2 reads YYEEEE. This CDR3 is CASSLGGRFENIQYF. In DNA form, the CDR3 reads TGTGCCAGCAGCTTGGGTGGCAGGTTCGAAAACATTCAGTACTTC.

The rearrangement uses TRBV6-5 and TRBJ2-3; 10 nucleotides match TRBD2. Germline V gene lookup returns CDR1 MNHEY and CDR2 SVGAGI. This CDR3 comprises 18 residues. Trimming cost V 4 bases and J 4 bases; bases outside gene matches: 14. The CDR3 DNA reads TGTGCCAGCAGTTCGAGGCGCCCGGGACTAGCGTTCGCAGATACGCAGTATTTT. Protein: CASSSRRPGLAFADTQYF.

This clonotype has only a few counts. The chain combines TRBV18 with TRBJ1-1, with a tentative D call TRBD1 (5 bases). Germline CDR1 is KGHSH and CDR2 is LQKENI. Trimming removed 3 bases from V and 3 bases from J, with 11 bases in between. The CDR3 contains 14 residues. The CDR3 region has the DNA TGTGCCAGCTCACCCGTAGCGGGGGACACTGAAGCTTTCTTT. This translates into CASSPVAGDTEAFF.

The chain joins TRBV28 to TRBJ1-6; TRBD1 is a possible D gene (6 bases). The CDR3 covers 13 residues. Trimming removed 6 bases from V and 9 bases from J, with 12 bases in between. Germline CDR1 is MDHEN and CDR2 is SYDVKM. Here the CDR3 reads CASRSQGISPLHF. CDR3 DNA: TGTGCCAGCAGATCACAGGGAATTTCACCCCTCCACTTT. The whole variable domain, remainder taken from reference TRBV28 and TRBJ1-6, is DVKVTQSSRYLVKRTGEKVFLECVQDMDHENMFWYRQDPGLGLRLIYFSYDVKMKEKGDIPEGYSVSREKKERFSLILESASTNQTSMYLCASRSQGISPLHFGNGTRLTVT.

The V gene is TRBV27, the J gene TRBJ2-3, with D unclear. This CDR3 comprises 13 residues. Per germline, CDR1 MNHEY and CDR2 SMNVEV (reference sequence). The V end was cut by 7 bases, the J end by 0 bases, with 8 bases between. CDR3 protein: CASIRYSTDTQYF. The CDR3 nucleotides read TGTGCCAGCATAAGATATAGCACAGATACGCAGTATTTT.

This clonotype was picked up a small number of times. This sequence joins TRBV14 and TRBJ2-1, with TRBD2 matching over 13 bases. Trimming at V came to 5 bases and at J to 5 bases, leaving 6 bases not matched to a gene. There are 16 residues in the CDR3. CDR1 and CDR2 from the germline V gene are SGHDN and FVKESK. The CDR3 bases are TGTGCCAGCAGCAAACAACTAGCGGGAGGGCACAATGAGCAGTTCTTC. This encodes CASSKQLAGGHNEQFF.